The 3 T cell receptor beta chains below were found in one sample sequenced in a study of blood T cell repertoires in COVID-19. Profiling relied on immunoSEQ multiplex PCR, and the TCRdb table lists in-frame clones only, not all of them. The sample yields 50,000 to 75,000 clones, 75% to 85% seen once. Sequenced sample: peripheral blood. All receptors derive from a man in his sixties with acute or convalescent COVID-19.

This chain links TRBV28 with TRBJ2-7, with 7 bases matching TRBD2. CDR1 and CDR2 from the germline V gene are MDHEN and SYDVKM. Trimming removed 7 bases from V and 2 bases from J; junction bases left unmatched: 8. The CDR3 spans 14 residues. CDR3 region: CASIGGGGTYEQYF. The CDR3 DNA is TGTGCCAGCATTGGGGGGGGAGGAACCTACGAGCAGTACTTC.

This chain uses TRBV19 with TRBJ1-2; the D gene is possibly TRBD1 (6 bases). The CDR3 consists of 15 residues. Germline V gene lookup returns CDR1 LNHDA and CDR2 SQIVND (reference sequence). V lost 7 bases to trimming and J lost 4 bases, with 19 bases between them. DNA for the CDR3: TGTGCCAGTACAGGAACAGGGACCGGTAGCTATGGCTACACCTTC. This encodes CASTGTGTGSYGYTF. Combining the CDR3 with reference TRBV19 and TRBJ1-2 gives the whole variable domain DGGITQSPKYLFRKEGQNVTLSCEQNLNHDAMYWYRQDPGQGLRLIYYSQIVNDFQKGDIAEGYSVSREKKESFPLTVTSAQKNPTAFYLCASTGTGTGSYGYTFGSGTRLTVV.

This chain uses TRBV18 with TRBJ1-3, with 7 bases fitting TRBD1. Germline V lookup: CDR1 KGHSH, CDR2 LQKENI. V lost 3 bases and J lost 0; bases outside the gene matches: 8. This CDR3 has 17 amino acids. The CDR3 coding sequence is TGTGCCAGCTCACCGACGACAGGGATCCTCTCTGGAAACACCATATATTTT. As protein: CASSPTTGILSGNTIYF.